Listed below are T cell receptor beta chains from one sample, sequenced in a study of T cells in localized non-small cell lung cancer. Here immunoSEQ multiplex PCR was the method, and the copy in TCRdb shows in-frame clones only, minus some. The table has approximately 9,000 clones, about 91% seen once. Sample: peripheral blood, taken before any cancer treatment. All receptors come from a woman aged 40-69 years with stage I squamous cell lung carcinoma. Both conserved end residues are part of each CDR3. Each record gives: clone size, V gene, D gene, J gene, CDR3 DNA, CDR3 protein. The D gene is left open where the match is weak. Not every row has a clone size; where given, it reads once, few, many or a size class.

NA	TRBV2	NA	TRBJ2-5	TGTGCCAGCAGTGGTCACGGGGCGGTTCAAGAGACCCAGTACTTC	CASSGHGAVQETQYF
NA	TRBV18	TRBD2	TRBJ2-7	TGTGCCAGCTCAGGACTAGCTGACGAGCAGTACTTC	CASSGLADEQYF
NA	TRBV6-1	NA	TRBJ2-7	TGTGCCAGCAGCGACGCGGAGAAAGGGTTCCACGAGCAGTACTTC	CASSDAEKGFHEQYF
NA	TRBV4-1	NA	TRBJ1-1	TGCGCCAGCAGCCAAGAAGGAGGGGCCAACACTGAAGCTTTCTTT	CASSQEGGANTEAFF
NA	TRBV19	NA	TRBJ1-5	TGTGCCAGTAGTATCCTATCCCAGGGAAGCAATCAGCCCCAGCATTTT	CASSILSQGSNQPQHF
NA	TRBV7-9	NA	TRBJ2-5	TGTGCCAGCAGCTTAGGAGGGACACCTCAAGAGACCCAGTACTTC	CASSLGGTPQETQYF
NA	TRBV18	NA	TRBJ1-5	TGTGCCAGCTCACCACCAAATGGACAGTATAGCAATCAGCCCCAGCATTTT	CASSPPNGQYSNQPQHF
once	TRBV27	NA	TRBJ2-3	TGTGCCAGCCGGCAGGGATTCAGCACAGATACGCAGTATTTT	CASRQGFSTDTQYF
NA	TRBV5-1	TRBD2	TRBJ2-7	TGCGCCAGCAGTGATTACGGGGGGGCCTACGAGCAGTACTTC	CASSDYGGAYEQYF
NA	TRBV5-1	TRBD2	TRBJ2-2	TGCGCCAGCAGCTTGGATTTTTTGGGACTAGCGGCCGGGGAGCTGTTTTTT	CASSLDFLGLAAGELFF
NA	TRBV5-4	TRBD2	TRBJ2-3	TGTGCCAGCAGCCCCGGACTAGCGGGGGGGCATTTCACAGATACGCAGTATTTT	CASSPGLAGGHFTDTQYF
NA	TRBV2	NA	TRBJ2-5	TGTGCCAGCAGTGATCGGGTCGTCAGCACCCAGTACTTC	CASSDRVVSTQYF
once	TRBV7-6	TRBD1	TRBJ1-1	TGTGCCAGCAGCTTAGGGACAGGGGCCGTATTTGACACTGAAGCTTTCTTT	CASSLGTGAVFDTEAFF
few	TRBV10-1	TRBD1	TRBJ1-6	TGCGCCAGCCAGGCACAGGGGAATTCACCCCTCCACTTT	CASQAQGNSPLHF
NA	TRBV4-1	TRBD1	TRBJ2-7	TGCGCCAGCAGCCAAGATCTGGGGACAGCTCTCTACGAGCAGTACTTC	CASSQDLGTALYEQYF
NA	TRBV2	TRBD1	TRBJ2-5	TGTGCCAGCAGCCTTACTGGGACAGGGGTCGAGGAGACCCAGTACTTC	CASSLTGTGVEETQYF
NA	TRBV7-3	NA	TRBJ2-2	TGTGCCAGCAGCCAGGACAGGAACACCGGGGAGCTGTTTTTT	CASSQDRNTGELFF
once	TRBV7-2	TRBD1	TRBJ1-1	TGTGCCAGCAGCTGGGGACAGGGGTACACTGAAGCTTTCTTT	CASSWGQGYTEAFF
NA	TRBV7-8	NA	TRBJ1-3	TGTGCCAGCAGCCAGACAGGAAACACCATATATTTT	CASSQTGNTIYF
NA	TRBV7-9	NA	TRBJ2-5	TGTGCCAGCAGCCAACGGGCCTTGCAAGAGACCCAGTACTTC	CASSQRALQETQYF
NA	TRBV29-1	NA	TRBJ2-7	TGCAGCGTCCTTTTGGACAGCTCCTACGAGCAGTACTTC	CSVLLDSSYEQYF
NA	TRBV30	NA	TRBJ2-7	TGTGCCTGGGACACGGGGCGCGAGCAGTACTTC	CAWDTGREQYF
NA	TRBV5-4	NA	TRBJ2-7	TGTGCCAGCAGCCCCCGACAACCAACTAAATCGACCTCCTCCTACGAGCAGTACTTC	CASSPRQPTKSTSSYEQYF